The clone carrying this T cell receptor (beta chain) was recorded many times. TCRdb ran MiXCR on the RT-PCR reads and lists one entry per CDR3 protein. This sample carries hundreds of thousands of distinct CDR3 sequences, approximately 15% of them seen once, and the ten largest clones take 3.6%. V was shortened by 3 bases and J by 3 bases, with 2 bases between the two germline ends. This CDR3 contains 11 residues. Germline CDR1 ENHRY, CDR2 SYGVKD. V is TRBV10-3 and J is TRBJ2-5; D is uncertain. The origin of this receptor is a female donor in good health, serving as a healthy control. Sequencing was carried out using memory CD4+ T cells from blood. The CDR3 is CAISDEETQYF. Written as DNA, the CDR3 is TGTGCCATCAGTGATGAAGAGACCCAGTACTTC.